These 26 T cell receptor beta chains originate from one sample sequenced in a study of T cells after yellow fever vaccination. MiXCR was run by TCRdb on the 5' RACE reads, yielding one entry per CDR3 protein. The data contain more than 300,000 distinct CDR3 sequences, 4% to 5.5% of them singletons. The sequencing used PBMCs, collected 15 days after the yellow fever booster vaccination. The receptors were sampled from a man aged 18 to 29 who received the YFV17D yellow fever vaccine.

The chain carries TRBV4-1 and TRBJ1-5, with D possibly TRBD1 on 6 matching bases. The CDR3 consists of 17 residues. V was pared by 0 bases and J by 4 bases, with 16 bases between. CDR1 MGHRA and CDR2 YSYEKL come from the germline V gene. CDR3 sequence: CASSQDGSGGPNQPQHF. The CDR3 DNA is TGCGCCAGCAGCCAAGACGGCTCCGGGGGGCCGAATCAGCCCCAGCATTTT.

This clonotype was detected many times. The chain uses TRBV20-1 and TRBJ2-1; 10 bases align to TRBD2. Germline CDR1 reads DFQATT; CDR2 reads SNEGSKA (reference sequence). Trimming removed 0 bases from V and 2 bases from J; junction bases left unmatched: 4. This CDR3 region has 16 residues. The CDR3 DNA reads TGCAGTGCTAGAGATAGCGGGGGGCCCCCCTACAATGAGCAGTTCTTC. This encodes CSARDSGGPPYNEQFF.

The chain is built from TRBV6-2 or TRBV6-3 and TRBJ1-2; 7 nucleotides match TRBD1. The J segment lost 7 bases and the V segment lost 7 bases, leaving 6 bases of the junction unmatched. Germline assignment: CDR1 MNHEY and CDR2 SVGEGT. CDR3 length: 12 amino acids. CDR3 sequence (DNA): TGTGCCAGCACCACGACAGGGTTTGGCTACACCTTC. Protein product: CASTTTGFGYTF.

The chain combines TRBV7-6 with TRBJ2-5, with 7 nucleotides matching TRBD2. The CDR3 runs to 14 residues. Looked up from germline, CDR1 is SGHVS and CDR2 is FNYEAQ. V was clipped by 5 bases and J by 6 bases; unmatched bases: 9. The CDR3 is CASSLPGGRQTQYF. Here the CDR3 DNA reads TGTGCCAGCAGCCTACCCGGGGGGAGACAGACCCAGTACTTC.

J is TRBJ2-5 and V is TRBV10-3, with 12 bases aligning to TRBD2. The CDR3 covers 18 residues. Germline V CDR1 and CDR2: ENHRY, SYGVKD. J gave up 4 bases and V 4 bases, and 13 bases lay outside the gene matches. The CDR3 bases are TGTGCCATCAGTGGGCCTAGCGGGGGGGCCAACGAACCAGAGACCCAGTACTTC. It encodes CAISGPSGGANEPETQYF.

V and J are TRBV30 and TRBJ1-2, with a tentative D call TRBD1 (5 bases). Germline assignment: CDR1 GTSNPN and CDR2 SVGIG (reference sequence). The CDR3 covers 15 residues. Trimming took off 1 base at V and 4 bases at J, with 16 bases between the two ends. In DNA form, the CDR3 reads TGTGCCTGGAGTGCCCCTGGGGGGAATAGCTATGGCTACACCTTC. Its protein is CAWSAPGGNSYGYTF.

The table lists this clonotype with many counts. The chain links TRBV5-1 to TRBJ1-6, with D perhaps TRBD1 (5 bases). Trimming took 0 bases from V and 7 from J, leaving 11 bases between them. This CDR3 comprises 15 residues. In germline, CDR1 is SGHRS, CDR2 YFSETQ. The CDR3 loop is CASSLAPGGNSPLHF. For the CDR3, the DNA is TGCGCCAGCAGCTTGGCCCCGGGGGGGAATTCACCCCTCCACTTT.

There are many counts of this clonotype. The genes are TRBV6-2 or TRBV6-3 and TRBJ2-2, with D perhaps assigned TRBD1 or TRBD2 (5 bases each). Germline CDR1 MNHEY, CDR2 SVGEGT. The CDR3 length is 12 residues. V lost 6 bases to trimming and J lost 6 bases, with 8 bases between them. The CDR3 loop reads CASSRDAGELFF. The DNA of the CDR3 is TGTGCCAGCAGCCGGGACGCCGGGGAGCTGTTTTTT.

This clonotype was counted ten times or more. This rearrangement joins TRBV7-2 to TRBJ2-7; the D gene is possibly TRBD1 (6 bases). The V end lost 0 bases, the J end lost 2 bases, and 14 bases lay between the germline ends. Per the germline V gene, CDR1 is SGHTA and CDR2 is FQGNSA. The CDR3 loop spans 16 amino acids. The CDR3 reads CASSLALRTATYEQYF. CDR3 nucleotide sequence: TGTGCCAGCAGCTTAGCGTTACGGACAGCCACCTACGAGCAGTACTTC.

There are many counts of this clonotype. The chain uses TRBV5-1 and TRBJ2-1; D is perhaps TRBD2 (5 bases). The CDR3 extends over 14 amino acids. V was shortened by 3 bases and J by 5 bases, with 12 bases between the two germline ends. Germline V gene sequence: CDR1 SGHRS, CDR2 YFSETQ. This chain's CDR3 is CASSWTFGDNEQFF. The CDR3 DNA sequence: TGCGCCAGCAGCTGGACTTTCGGCGACAATGAGCAGTTCTTC. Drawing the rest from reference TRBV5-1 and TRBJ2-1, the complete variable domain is KAGVTQTPRYLIKTRGQQVTLSCSPISGHRSVSWYQQTPGQGLQFLFEYFSETQRNKGNFPGRFSGRQFSNSRSEMNVSTLELGDSALYLCASSWTFGDNEQFFGPGTRLTVL.

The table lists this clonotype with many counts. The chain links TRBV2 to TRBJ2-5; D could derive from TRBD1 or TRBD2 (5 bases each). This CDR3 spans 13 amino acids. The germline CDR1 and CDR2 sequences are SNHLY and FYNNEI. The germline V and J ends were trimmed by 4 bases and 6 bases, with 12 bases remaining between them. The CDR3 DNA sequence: TGTGCCAGCAGTGGTGACGGGACCAAGACCCAGTACTTC. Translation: CASSGDGTKTQYF.

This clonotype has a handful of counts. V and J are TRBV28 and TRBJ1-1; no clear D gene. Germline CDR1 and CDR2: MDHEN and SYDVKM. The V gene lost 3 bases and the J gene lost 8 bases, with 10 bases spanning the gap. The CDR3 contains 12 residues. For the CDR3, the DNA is TGTGCCAGCAGTTTGAGGACGTCCGAAGCTTTCTTT. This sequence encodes CASSLRTSEAFF.

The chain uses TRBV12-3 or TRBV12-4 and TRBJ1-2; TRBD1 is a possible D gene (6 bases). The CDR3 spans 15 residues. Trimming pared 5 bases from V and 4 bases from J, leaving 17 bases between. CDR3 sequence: CASSPPGERVYGYTF. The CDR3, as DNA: TGTGCCAGCAGTCCCCCAGGGGAGAGGGTCTATGGCTACACCTTC.

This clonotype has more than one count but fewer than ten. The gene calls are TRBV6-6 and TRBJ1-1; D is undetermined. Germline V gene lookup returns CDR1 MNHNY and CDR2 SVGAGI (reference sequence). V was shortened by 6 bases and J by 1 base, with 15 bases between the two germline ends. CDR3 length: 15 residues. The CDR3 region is CASSPPLLPNTEAFF. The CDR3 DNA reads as TGTGCCAGCAGCCCCCCGCTCTTGCCGAACACTGAAGCTTTCTTT.

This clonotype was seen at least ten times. DNA of the CDR3: TGTGCCAGCAGCTTGGTCCGGGGCTGGGACTATGGCTACACCTTC. The encoded protein is CASSLVRGWDYGYTF. The chain is built from TRBV5-6 and TRBJ1-2, with TRBD1 as a possible D gene (5 bases). The CDR3 loop spans 15 amino acids. Germline V CDR1 and CDR2: SGHDT, YYEEEE. V lost 0 bases and J lost 3, with 12 bases in between.

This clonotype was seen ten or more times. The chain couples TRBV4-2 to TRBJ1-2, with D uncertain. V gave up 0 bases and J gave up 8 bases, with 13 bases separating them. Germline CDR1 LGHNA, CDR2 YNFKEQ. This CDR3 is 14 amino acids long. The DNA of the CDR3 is TGTGCCAGCAGCCAAGATGCAACGGTTGGGGGCTACACCTTC. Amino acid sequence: CASSQDATVGGYTF.

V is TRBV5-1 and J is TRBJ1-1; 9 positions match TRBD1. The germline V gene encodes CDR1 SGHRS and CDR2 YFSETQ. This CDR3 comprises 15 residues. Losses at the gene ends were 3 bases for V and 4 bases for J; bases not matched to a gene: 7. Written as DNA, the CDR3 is TGCGCCAGCAGCTCCTCGACAGGGGGAAGCACTGAAGCTTTCTTT. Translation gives CASSSSTGGSTEAFF.

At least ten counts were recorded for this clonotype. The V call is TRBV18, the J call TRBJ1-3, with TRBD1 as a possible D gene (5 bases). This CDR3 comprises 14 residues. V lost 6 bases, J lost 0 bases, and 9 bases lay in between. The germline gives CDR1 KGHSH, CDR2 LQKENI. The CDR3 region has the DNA TGTGCCAGCTCTGACAGTTTCTCTGGAAACACCATATATTTT. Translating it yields CASSDSFSGNTIYF.

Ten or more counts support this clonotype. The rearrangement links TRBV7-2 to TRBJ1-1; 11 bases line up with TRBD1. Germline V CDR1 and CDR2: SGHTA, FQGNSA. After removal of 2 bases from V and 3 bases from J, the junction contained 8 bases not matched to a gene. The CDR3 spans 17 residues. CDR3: CASSLFGQGARDTEAFF. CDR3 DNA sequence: TGTGCCAGCAGCTTATTCGGACAGGGGGCGCGAGACACTGAAGCTTTCTTT.

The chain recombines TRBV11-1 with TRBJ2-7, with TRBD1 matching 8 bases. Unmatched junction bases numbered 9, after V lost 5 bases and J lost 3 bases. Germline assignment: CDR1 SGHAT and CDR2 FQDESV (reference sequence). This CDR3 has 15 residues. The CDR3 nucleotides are TGTGCCAGCAGCCGTGGACAGGGACCTTACTACGAGCAGTACTTC. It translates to CASSRGQGPYYEQYF.

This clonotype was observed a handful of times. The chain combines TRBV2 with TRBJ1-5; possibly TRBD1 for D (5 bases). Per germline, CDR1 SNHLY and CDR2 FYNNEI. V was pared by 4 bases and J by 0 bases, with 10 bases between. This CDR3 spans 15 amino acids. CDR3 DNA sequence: TGTGCCAGCAGTGGGGGGACGGTTAGCAATCAGCCCCAGCATTTT. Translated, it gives CASSGGTVSNQPQHF.

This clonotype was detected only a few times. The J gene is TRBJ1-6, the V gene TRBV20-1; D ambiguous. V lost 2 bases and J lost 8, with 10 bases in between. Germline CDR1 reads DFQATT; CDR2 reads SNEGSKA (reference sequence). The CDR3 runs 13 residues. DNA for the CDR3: TGCAGTGCTAGACCGGGAATGGATTCACCCCTCCACTTT. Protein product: CSARPGMDSPLHF.

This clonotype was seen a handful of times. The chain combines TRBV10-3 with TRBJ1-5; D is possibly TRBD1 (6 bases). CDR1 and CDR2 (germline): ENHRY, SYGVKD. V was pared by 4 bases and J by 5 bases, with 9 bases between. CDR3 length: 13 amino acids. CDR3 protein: CAISGGGDQPQHF. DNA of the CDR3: TGTGCCATCAGTGGGGGGGGCGATCAGCCCCAGCATTTT.

The CDR3 loop is CASSLGLHNYGYTF. The CDR3 DNA reads TGTGCCAGCAGCTTGGGGTTACATAACTATGGCTACACCTTC. The chain uses TRBV5-5 and TRBJ1-2; D remains unclear. CDR3 length: 14 amino acids. The germline V gene encodes CDR1 SGHKS and CDR2 YYEKEE (reference sequence). V was clipped by 0 bases and J by 1 base, with 7 bases between them.

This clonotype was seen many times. The CDR3, as DNA: TGTGCCAGCAGCTTATTCTCCCGCGACACCGGGGAGCTGTTTTTT. Translated: CASSLFSRDTGELFF. The rearrangement uses TRBV7-2 and TRBJ2-2; D is undetermined. This CDR3 contains 15 residues. Germline CDR1 SGHTA, CDR2 FQGNSA. V gave up 2 bases and J gave up 3 bases, with 10 bases separating them.

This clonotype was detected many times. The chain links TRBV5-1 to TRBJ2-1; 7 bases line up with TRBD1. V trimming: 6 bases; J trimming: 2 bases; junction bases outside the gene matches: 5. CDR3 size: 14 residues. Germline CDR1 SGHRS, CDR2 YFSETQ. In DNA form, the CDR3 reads TGCGCCAGCAACCAGGGGGAGCCCTACAATGAGCAGTTCTTC. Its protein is CASNQGEPYNEQFF.